The subject of this entry is one T cell receptor beta chain. Repertoires were generated with immunoSEQ multiplex PCR, while TCRdb's copy carries only in-frame clones and drops some. Of approximately 360,000 clones listed, 88% were seen once; the top ten hold 0.95% to 1%. This record comes from a study of blood T cell repertoires in COVID-19. Germline CDR1 is SGHKS and CDR2 is YYEKEE (reference sequence). This CDR3 comprises 18 residues. V shed 3 bases and J shed 4 bases, with 23 bases lying between them. The chain has TRBV5-5 and TRBJ1-3; D may be TRBD1 (5 bases). Sample: PBMCs or T cells enriched from blood (not recorded which). The receptor was derived from a woman in her 30s with acute COVID-19. CDR3 loop: CASSWNILTEGSGNTIYF. The CDR3 bases are TGTGCCAGCAGCTGGAACATCTTAACGGAGGGGAGCGGAAACACCATATATTTT.